The clone carrying this T cell receptor (beta chain) came up a few times. Its specificity is unknown. The sample is drawn from a study of metastatic and nonmetastatic thyroid tumors. The overall study: The comparison covered peripheral blood and tumor or nodule tissue in malignant and benign thyroid patients. Study-level results: Within blood and tumor, benign nodules reportedly had significantly lower TCR beta diversity than malignant thyroid tumors did.

Authors' data handling: The study built a papillary thyroid cancer distant-metastasis classifier from CDR3 differences across clinicopathological groups. TCRdb re-called the PCR reads through MiXCR. The V and J calls, along with clone size, are taken from TCRdb and not from the paper's own processing. The sample consists of roughly 10,000 clones, approximately 40% of them appearing once. Looked up from germline, CDR1 is MDHEN and CDR2 is SYDVKM. The CDR3 has 14 amino acids. Trimming stripped 9 bases from V and 0 bases from J, with 12 bases between. Every patient underwent thyroid surgery untreated. This chain links TRBV28 with TRBJ2-1; no clear D. The sequenced sample was tumor tissue. This TCR was recovered from a female donor with papillary thyroid cancer or a benign thyroid nodule (not recorded which). Some clones in this sample may be carry-over from other donors' samples. The chain's CDR3 is CASHPWSSYNEQFF. For the CDR3, the DNA is TGTGCCAGTCATCCGTGGAGCTCCTACAATGAGCAGTTCTTC.